This TCR beta chain was captured in a study of T cells in localized non-small cell lung cancer. Some clones are missing from TCRdb's copy, which holds only in-frame ones; the method was immunoSEQ multiplex PCR. Among about 11,000 clones listed, around 83% were seen once. The material was peripheral blood, obtained before any cancer treatment. The clonotype was recovered from a male donor at least 60 years old with stage III lung adenocarcinoma.

Written as DNA, the CDR3 is TGTGCCAGCTCAAAGGGACACGACACCGGGGAGCTGTTTTTT. Protein: CASSKGHDTGELFF. The chain is built from TRBV18 and TRBJ2-2; tentatively, D is TRBD1 (6 bases). In germline, CDR1 is KGHSH, CDR2 LQKENI. V was trimmed by 5 bases and J by 3 bases, leaving 10 bases between them. The CDR3 runs 14 residues.